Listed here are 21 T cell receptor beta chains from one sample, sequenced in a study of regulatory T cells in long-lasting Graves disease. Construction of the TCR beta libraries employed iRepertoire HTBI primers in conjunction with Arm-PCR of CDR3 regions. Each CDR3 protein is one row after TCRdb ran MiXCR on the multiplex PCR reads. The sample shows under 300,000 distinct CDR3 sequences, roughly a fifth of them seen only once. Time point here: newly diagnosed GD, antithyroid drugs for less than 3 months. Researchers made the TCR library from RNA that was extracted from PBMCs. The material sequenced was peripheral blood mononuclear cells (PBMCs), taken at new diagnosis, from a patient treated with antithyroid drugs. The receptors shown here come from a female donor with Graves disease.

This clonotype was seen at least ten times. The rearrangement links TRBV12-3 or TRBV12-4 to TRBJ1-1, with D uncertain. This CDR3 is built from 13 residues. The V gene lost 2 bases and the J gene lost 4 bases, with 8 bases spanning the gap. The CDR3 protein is CASSLTGSTEAFF. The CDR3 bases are TGTGCCAGCAGTTTAACGGGGAGCACTGAAGCTTTCTTT.

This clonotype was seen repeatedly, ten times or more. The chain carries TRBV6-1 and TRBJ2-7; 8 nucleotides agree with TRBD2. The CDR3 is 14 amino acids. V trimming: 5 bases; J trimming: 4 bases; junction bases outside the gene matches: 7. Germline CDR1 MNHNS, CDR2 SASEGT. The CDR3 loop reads CASSTSGRPYEQYF. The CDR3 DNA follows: TGTGCCAGCAGTACTAGCGGAAGGCCTTACGAGCAGTACTTC.

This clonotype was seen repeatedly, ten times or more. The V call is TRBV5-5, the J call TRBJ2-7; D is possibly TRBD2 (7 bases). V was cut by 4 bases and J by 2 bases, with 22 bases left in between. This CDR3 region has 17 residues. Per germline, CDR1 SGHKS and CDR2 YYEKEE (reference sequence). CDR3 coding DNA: TGTGCCAGCAGCCCCAGCCCAGGGGAGGGGCCGACCTACGAGCAGTACTTC. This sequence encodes CASSPSPGEGPTYEQYF.

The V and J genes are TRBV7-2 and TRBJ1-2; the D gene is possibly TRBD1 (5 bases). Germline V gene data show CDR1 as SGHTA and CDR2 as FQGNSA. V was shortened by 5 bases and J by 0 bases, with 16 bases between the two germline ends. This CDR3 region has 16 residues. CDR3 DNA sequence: TGTGCCAGCAGCCACACGCAGACAGATACTAACTATGGCTACACCTTC. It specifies CASSHTQTDTNYGYTF.

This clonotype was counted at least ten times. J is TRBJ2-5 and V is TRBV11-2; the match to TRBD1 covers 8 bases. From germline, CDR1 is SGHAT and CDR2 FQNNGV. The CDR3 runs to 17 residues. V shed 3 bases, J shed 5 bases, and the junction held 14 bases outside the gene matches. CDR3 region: CASSLRLTGEKGETQYF. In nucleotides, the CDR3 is TGTGCCAGCAGCTTGAGATTGACAGGGGAGAAGGGGGAGACCCAGTACTTC.

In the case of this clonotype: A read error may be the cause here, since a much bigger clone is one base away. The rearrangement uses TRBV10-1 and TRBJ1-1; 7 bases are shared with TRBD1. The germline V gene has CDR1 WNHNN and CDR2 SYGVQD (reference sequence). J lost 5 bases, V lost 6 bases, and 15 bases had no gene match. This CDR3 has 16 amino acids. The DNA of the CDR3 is TGCGCCAGCAGCTCAGTCAGGGGGAAAGGTTCGACTGAAGCTTTCTTT. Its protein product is CASSSVRGKGSTEAFF.

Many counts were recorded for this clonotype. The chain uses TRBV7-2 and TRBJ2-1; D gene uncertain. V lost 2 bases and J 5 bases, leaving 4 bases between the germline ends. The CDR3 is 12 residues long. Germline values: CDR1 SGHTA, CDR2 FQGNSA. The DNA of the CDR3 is TGTGCCAGCAGCTTAACGCACAATGAGCAGTTCTTC. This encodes CASSLTHNEQFF.

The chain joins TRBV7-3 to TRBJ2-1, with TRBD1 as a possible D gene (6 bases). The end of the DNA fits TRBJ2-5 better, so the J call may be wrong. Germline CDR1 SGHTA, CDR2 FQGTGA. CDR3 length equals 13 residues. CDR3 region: CASSRGGSETQYF. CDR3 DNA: TGTGCCAGCAGTAGAGGGGGTTCCGAGACCCAGTACTTC.

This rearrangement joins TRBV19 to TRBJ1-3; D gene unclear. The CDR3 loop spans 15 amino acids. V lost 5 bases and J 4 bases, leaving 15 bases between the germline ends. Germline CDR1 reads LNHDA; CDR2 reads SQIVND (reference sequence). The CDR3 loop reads CASSPRVSGGNTIYF. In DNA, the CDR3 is TGTGCCAGTAGTCCACGGGTTTCGGGAGGAAACACCATATATTTT.

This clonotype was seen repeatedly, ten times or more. CDR3 in DNA: TGTGCCAGTAGTATAGCTGAGGGAAGAGAGACCCAGTACTTC. As protein: CASSIAEGRETQYF. V gene TRBV19 combines with J gene TRBJ2-5; weak D call: TRBD2 (5 bases). CDR1 LNHDA and CDR2 SQIVND come from the germline V gene (reference sequence). The CDR3 has 14 amino acids. V was cut by 1 base and J by 4 bases, with 10 bases left in between.

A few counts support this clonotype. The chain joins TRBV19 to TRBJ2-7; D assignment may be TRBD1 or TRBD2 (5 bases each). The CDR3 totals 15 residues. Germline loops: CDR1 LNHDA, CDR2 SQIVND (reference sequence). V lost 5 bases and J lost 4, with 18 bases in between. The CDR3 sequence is CASSLLRRDPYEQYF. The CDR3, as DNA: TGTGCCAGTAGTCTTCTTAGACGGGACCCTTACGAGCAGTACTTC.

The CDR3 coding sequence is TGTGCCAGCAGCTCCAACGCCCACCGGGACAGGGATCCCTACAATGAGCAGTTCTTC. Amino acids: CASSSNAHRDRDPYNEQFF. The chain recombines TRBV7-6 with TRBJ2-1; 9 bases align to TRBD1. CDR1 and CDR2 (germline): SGHVS, FNYEAQ. V was pared by 4 bases and J by 2 bases, with 15 bases of the junction left unmatched. The CDR3 is 19 residues long.

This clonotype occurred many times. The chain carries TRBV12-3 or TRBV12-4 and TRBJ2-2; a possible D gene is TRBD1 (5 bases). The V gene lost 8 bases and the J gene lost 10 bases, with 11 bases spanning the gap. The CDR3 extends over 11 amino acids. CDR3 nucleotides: TGTGCCAGCCACTTGGGGCAGGAGCTGTTTTTT. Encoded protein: CASHLGQELFF.

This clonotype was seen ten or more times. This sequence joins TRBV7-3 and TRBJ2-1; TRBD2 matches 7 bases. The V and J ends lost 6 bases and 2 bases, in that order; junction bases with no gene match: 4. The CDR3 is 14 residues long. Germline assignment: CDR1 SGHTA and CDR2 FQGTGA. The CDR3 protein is CASSPAGTYNEQFF. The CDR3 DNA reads TGTGCCAGCAGTCCAGCGGGGACCTACAATGAGCAGTTCTTC.

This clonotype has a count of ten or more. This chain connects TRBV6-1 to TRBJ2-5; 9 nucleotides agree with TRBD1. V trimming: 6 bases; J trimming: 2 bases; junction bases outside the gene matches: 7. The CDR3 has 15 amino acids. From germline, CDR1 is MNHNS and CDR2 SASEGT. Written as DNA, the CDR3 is TGTGCCAGCAGACGACAGGGGGGGGAACAAGAGACCCAGTACTTC. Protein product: CASRRQGGEQETQYF.

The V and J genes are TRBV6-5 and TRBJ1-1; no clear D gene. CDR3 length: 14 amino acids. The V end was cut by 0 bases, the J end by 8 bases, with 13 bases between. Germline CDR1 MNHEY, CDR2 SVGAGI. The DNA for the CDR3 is TGTGCCAGCAGTTACTCGAACCCCGCCAGAGAAGCTTTCTTT. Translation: CASSYSNPAREAFF.

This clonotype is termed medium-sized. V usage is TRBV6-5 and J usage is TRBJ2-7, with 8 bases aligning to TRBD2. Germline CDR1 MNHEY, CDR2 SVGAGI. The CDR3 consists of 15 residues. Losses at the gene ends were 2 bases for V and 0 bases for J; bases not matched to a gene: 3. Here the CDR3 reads CASSYESGSSYEQYF. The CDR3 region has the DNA TGTGCCAGCAGTTACGAAAGCGGGAGCTCCTACGAGCAGTACTTC.

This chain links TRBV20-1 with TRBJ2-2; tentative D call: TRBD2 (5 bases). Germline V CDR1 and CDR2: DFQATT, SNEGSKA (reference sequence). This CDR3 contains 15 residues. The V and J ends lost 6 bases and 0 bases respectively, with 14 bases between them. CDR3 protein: CSAHRLGANTGELFF. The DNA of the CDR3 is TGCAGTGCCCACCGCCTCGGGGCGAACACCGGGGAGCTGTTTTTT.

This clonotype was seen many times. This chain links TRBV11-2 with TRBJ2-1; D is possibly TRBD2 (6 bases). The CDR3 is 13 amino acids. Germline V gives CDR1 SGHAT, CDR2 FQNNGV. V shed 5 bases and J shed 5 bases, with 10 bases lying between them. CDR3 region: CASSPGTDNEQFF. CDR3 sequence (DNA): TGTGCCAGCAGCCCAGGGACTGACAATGAGCAGTTCTTC.

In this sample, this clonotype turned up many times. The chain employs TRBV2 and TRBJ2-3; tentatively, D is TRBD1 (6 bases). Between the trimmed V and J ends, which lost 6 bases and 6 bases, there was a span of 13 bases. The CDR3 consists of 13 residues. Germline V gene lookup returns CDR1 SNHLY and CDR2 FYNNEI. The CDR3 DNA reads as TGTGCCAGCAGCGTCAACAGGGCCGATACGCAGTATTTT. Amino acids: CASSVNRADTQYF. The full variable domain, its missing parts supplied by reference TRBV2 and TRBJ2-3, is EPEVTQTPSHQVTQMGQEVILRCVPISNHLYFYWYRQILGQKVEFLVSFYNNEISEKSEIFDDQFSVERPDGSNFTLKIRSTKLEDSAMYFCASSVNRADTQYFGPGTRLTVL.

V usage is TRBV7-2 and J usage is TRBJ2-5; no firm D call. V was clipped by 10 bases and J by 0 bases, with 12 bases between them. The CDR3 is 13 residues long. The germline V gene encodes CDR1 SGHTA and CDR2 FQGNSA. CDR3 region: CATSSVYQETQYF. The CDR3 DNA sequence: TGTGCCACCTCGAGCGTCTACCAAGAGACCCAGTACTTC.